This TCR beta chain came from a study of monozygotic twins with cystic fibrosis. In regard to this clone: The antigen remains undetermined.

Assay: immunoSEQ multiplex PCR; the TCRdb copy retains only in-frame clones and omits some. Of 25,000 to 30,000 clones in the sample, around 85% were seen once. Germline assignment: CDR1 SEHNR and CDR2 FQNEAQ (reference sequence). V shed 7 bases, J shed 6 bases, and the junction held 20 bases outside the gene matches. The CDR3 totals 17 residues. Study-wide points: J usage was most co-twin-similar in 8 of 16 pairs, V in 13. No link emerged between shared CDR3 counts and age, concordance or severity.

The receptor was isolated from a girl aged 2 to 10 with cystic fibrosis. What was sequenced was blood. The genes are TRBV7-9 and TRBJ2-5, with 7 bases matching TRBD2. CDR3 sequence (DNA): TGTGCCAGCACTTCATCCCAGGCTAGCGGAGCTCCCAAGACCCAGTACTTC. As protein: CASTSSQASGAPKTQYF.